Following are 7 T cell receptor beta chains from one sample sequenced in a study of OX40 agonist ivuxolimab in advanced cancers. Generated by immunoSEQ multiplex PCR, the TCRdb table keeps only in-frame clones and is missing some. The data show around 80,000 clones, 80% to 95% seen once. The specimen was CD4+ or CD8+ T cells sorted from blood, collected in a trial of the OX40 agonist ivuxolimab. The source of these receptors is an adult with an advanced solid tumor such as melanoma, head and neck, liver or kidney cancer.

V and J are TRBV5-4 and TRBJ2-5; D possibly corresponds to TRBD1 (6 bases). The V gene's germline CDR1 is SGHNT and CDR2 YYREEE (reference sequence). The CDR3 contains 15 residues. V was pared by 4 bases and J by 2 bases, with 15 bases between. This CDR3 reads CASSEGLRGQETQYF. CDR3 nucleotides: TGTGCCAGCAGCGAGGGTCTCAGGGGTCAAGAGACCCAGTACTTC.

The chain couples TRBV9 to TRBJ2-3; 10 bases are a match to TRBD2. The V gene end was trimmed by 0 bases and the J gene end by 4 bases; junction bases not matched to a gene: 17. The CDR3 totals 20 residues. Looked up from germline, CDR1 is SGDLS and CDR2 is YYNGEE. The CDR3 nucleotides are TGTGCCAGCAGCGTAGGGTCTAGCGGGGGCCGAGGTCGTTCGTCAGATACGCAGTATTTT. As protein: CASSVGSSGGRGRSSDTQYF.

V and J are TRBV11-2 and TRBJ1-5, with D unclear. The germline V gene encodes CDR1 SGHAT and CDR2 FQNNGV. Between the trimmed V and J ends, which lost 5 bases and 1 base, there was a span of 12 bases. The CDR3 has 15 amino acids. The CDR3 here is CASSPGVLSNQPQHF. In nucleotides, the CDR3 is TGTGCCAGCAGCCCCGGGGTATTGAGCAATCAGCCCCAGCATTTT.

The chain couples TRBV5-1 to TRBJ1-5; the match to TRBD1 covers 9 bases. The CDR3 consists of 15 residues. From germline, CDR1 is SGHRS and CDR2 YFSETQ. V was clipped by 0 bases and J by 7 bases; unmatched bases: 5. The CDR3 DNA reads as TGCGCCAGCAGCTTGGGGACAGGGGTGCACCAGCCCCAGCATTTT. As protein: CASSLGTGVHQPQHF. Looking up the rest from reference TRBV5-1 and TRBJ1-5 gives the full variable domain: KAGVTQTPRYLIKTRGQQVTLSCSPISGHRSVSWYQQTPGQGLQFLFEYFSETQRNKGNFPGRFSGRQFSNSRSEMNVSTLELGDSALYLCASSLGTGVHQPQHFGDGTRLSIL.

The chain links TRBV4-2 to TRBJ2-7; the D is unclear. This CDR3 is built from 13 residues. Germline loops: CDR1 LGHNA, CDR2 YNFKEQ. V was clipped by 0 bases and J by 4 bases, with 7 bases between them. CDR3 nucleotides: TGTGCCAGCAGCCAAGACGTCCGGTACGAGCAGTACTTC. Amino acid sequence: CASSQDVRYEQYF.

The rearrangement joins TRBV18 to TRBJ2-1; 9 bases fit TRBD2. The CDR3 length is 18 residues. The germline gives CDR1 KGHSH, CDR2 LQKENI. V gave up 3 bases and J gave up 0 bases; unmatched junction bases: 9. The CDR3 DNA sequence: TGTGCCAGCTCACCGAACCTAGCGGGACTAAGCTCCTACAATGAGCAGTTCTTC. It encodes CASSPNLAGLSSYNEQFF.

J is TRBJ1-1 and V is TRBV5-1; 8 positions agree with TRBD1. The CDR3 sequence is 14 residues long. V was pared by 4 bases and J by 1 base, with 3 bases of the junction left unmatched. Germline V gene sequence: CDR1 SGHRS, CDR2 YFSETQ. CDR3 sequence reads: CASSNGQGNTEAFF. DNA of the CDR3: TGCGCCAGCAGCAACGGACAGGGGAACACTGAAGCTTTCTTT.